Sequencing of this T cell receptor (beta chain) was carried out in a study of blood T cell repertoires in COVID-19. Across the study: Researchers got acute and convalescent COVID-19 samples from the United States, Italy and Spain. In each case, the material was cDNA or gDNA derived from T cells, B-cell-depleted T cells, or PBMCs.

Germline CDR1 MDHEN, CDR2 SYDVKM. This CDR3 comprises 15 residues. V gave up 6 bases and J gave up 7 bases; unmatched junction bases: 8. Per the study methods: Reference gene primer amplification yielded estimated nucleated cell counts. The assay was immunoSEQ multiplex PCR, and TCRdb's table has in-frame clones only and misses some. V and J calls and clone size follow that table, whereas D and trimming were derived from the DNA. The sample shows about 110,000 clones, 60% to 80% of them seen only once. The receptor was isolated from a woman aged 80 or over with active or convalescent COVID-19. Sequencing was performed on peripheral blood. This chain connects TRBV28 to TRBJ2-1, with 11 bases aligning to TRBD2. The CDR3 coding sequence is TGTGCCAGCAGGAAATTAGCGGGAGGGATGAATGAGCAGTTCTTC. Encoded protein: CASRKLAGGMNEQFF.